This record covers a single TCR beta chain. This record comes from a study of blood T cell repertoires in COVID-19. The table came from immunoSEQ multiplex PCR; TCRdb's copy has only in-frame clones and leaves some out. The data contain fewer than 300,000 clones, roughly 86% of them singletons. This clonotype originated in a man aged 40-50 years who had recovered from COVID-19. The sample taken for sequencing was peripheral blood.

Here the CDR3 reads CASSLGPSGSLVKNIQYF. The DNA of the CDR3 is TGTGCCAGCAGCTTAGGTCCTAGCGGGAGTTTGGTCAAAAACATTCAGTACTTC. The chain recombines TRBV5-6 with TRBJ2-4, with TRBD2 matching over 10 bases. CDR3 size: 18 residues. Trimming at V came to 2 bases and at J to 3 bases, leaving 11 bases not matched to a gene. Germline V gene data show CDR1 as SGHDT and CDR2 as YYEEEE.